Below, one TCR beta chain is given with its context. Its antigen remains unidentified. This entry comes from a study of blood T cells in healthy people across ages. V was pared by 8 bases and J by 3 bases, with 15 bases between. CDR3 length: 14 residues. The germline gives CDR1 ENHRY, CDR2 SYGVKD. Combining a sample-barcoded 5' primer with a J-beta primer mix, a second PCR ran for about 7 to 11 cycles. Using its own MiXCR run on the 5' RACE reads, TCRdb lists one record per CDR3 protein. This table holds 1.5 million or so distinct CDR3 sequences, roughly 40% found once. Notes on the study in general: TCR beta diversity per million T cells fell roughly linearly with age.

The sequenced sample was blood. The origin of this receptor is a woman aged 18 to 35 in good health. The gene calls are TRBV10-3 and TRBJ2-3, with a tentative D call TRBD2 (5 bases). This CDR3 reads CAIYRGSGTDTQYF. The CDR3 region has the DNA TGTGCCATCTATAGAGGATCGGGAACAGATACGCAGTATTTT.